The 8 T cell receptor beta chains below all came from one sample that was sequenced in a study of T-cell memory formation after mild COVID-19 (dated by TCRdb to about 2021). Library generation was performed with 5' RACE. The instrument was an Illumina NovaSeq 6000. TCRdb trimmed the raw reads at Q25, called clones with MiXCR and kept productive beta chains. Identical CDR3 protein sequences are pooled into one entry, listed with their most common genes and DNA. This sample holds about 350,000 distinct CDR3 sequences; about an eighth were observed only once. Together, the top ten hold 22% of the sample. The sequencing sample was made of PBMCs or a T cell subset sorted from them (not recorded which). The receptors were gathered from a man aged 18 to 30 who had mild COVID-19 (a few samples of this study predate the infection). The sample titles of this study are shuffled in the database, so cell type and time point are left out; the donor was told from shared clones.

V and J are TRBV5-1 and TRBJ1-6, with a tentative D call TRBD1 (5 bases). Germline assignment: CDR1 SGHRS and CDR2 YFSETQ. This CDR3 contains 12 residues. The V end lost 3 bases, the J end lost 12 bases, and 10 bases lay between the germline ends. CDR3 in DNA: TGCGCCAGCAGCTCCGGACAAAGACCCCTCCACTTT. Its translation is CASSSGQRPLHF.

The chain joins TRBV2 to TRBJ1-2, with 7 bases fitting TRBD1. The CDR3 is made up of 14 amino acids. With 6 bases clipped from V and 4 bases from J, the junction kept 8 bases outside the gene matches. Germline values: CDR1 SNHLY, CDR2 FYNNEI. Here the CDR3 reads CASSSLTGTYGYTF. CDR3 DNA: TGTGCCAGCAGCTCACTGACAGGGACCTATGGCTACACCTTC.

This clonotype was picked up a small number of times. V usage is TRBV6-2 or TRBV6-3 and J usage is TRBJ2-1; tentatively, D is TRBD2 (5 bases). The CDR3 totals 14 residues. Germline assignment: CDR1 MNHEY and CDR2 SVGEGT. Deletions cut 5 bases from V and 8 bases from J, with 16 bases between. The CDR3 here is CASSPLGSSYEQFF. In DNA, the CDR3 is TGTGCCAGCAGTCCCCTAGGGAGTAGCTATGAGCAGTTCTTC.

The rearrangement joins TRBV5-4 to TRBJ2-1; 11 bases fit TRBD2. Germline V CDR1 and CDR2: SGHNT, YYREEE (reference sequence). V lost 2 bases to trimming and J lost 8 bases; unmatched junction nucleotides: 6. CDR3 size: 15 residues. CDR3 bases: TGTGCCAGCAGCTTTAGCGGGGGGGCCATGGATGAGCAGTTCTTC. Protein product: CASSFSGGAMDEQFF.

This clonotype was observed a few times. The DNA for the CDR3 is TGCGCCAGCAGCCAAGAGGATTGGCGGCAAGTGAACACTGAAGCTTTCTTT. Residues: CASSQEDWRQVNTEAFF. The chain uses TRBV4-1 and TRBJ1-1; D not resolved. Germline assignment: CDR1 MGHRA and CDR2 YSYEKL. There are 17 residues in the CDR3. V lost 0 bases to trimming and J lost 0 bases, with 14 bases between them.

This clonotype has only one observation. The gene calls are TRBV12-3 or TRBV12-4 and TRBJ2-3; 7 bases align to TRBD1. The CDR3 has 16 residues. V was pared by 4 bases and J by 2 bases, with 9 bases of the junction left unmatched. CDR3 sequence: CASSSDGTALTDTQYF. As DNA, the CDR3 is TGTGCCAGCAGTTCAGACGGGACAGCCCTCACAGATACGCAGTATTTT.

This chain uses TRBV5-1 with TRBJ1-5; 10 positions agree with TRBD1. The J segment lost 1 base and the V segment lost 4 bases, leaving 5 bases of the junction unmatched. Germline V lookup: CDR1 SGHRS, CDR2 YFSETQ. There are 16 residues in the CDR3. The chain's CDR3 is CASSLDRGVSNQPQHF. CDR3 nucleotide sequence: TGCGCCAGCAGCCTGGACAGGGGGGTAAGCAATCAGCCCCAGCATTTT.

The V call is TRBV9, the J call TRBJ2-5; 14 nucleotides agree with TRBD2. V shed 0 bases, J shed 5 bases, and the junction held 9 bases outside the gene matches. Germline values: CDR1 SGDLS, CDR2 YYNGEE. The CDR3 sequence is 18 residues long. The DNA of the CDR3 is TGTGCCAGCAGCGTAGCAGGCGGACTAGCGGGGGGCCAGGAGACCCAGTACTTC. Protein product: CASSVAGGLAGGQETQYF.